The TCR beta chain under discussion was sequenced for a study of T cells in Graves' hyperthyroidism and ophthalmopathy. V was clipped by 6 bases and J by 0 bases, with 12 bases between them. Germline assignment: CDR1 MDHEN and CDR2 SYDVKM. The CDR3 is 15 residues long. The CDR3 regions of TCR beta were amplified from RNA transcripts. When the TCR CDR3 underwent first-round RT-PCR, the HTBI primer set was used. TCRdb redid the calling of the multiplex PCR reads with MiXCR, one entry per CDR3 protein. The sample holds 550,000 to 650,000 distinct CDR3 sequences, 14% seen once. For Graves' hyperthyroidism to be stable, ophthalmopathy could not progress within 18 months. A few counts support this clonotype. Its target is not known. Overall study results and limits: Most clonotypes expanded in the thyroid (above 0.001) were also present in blood. The model foresaw ophthalmopathy a median about 6.5 months prior to onset. Ophthalmopathy could be told apart from stable hyperthyroidism with a 13 V-J model.

The sequence derives from a woman aged 40 to 49 with Graves' hyperthyroidism. Input material: blood. This chain joins TRBV28 and TRBJ1-3; TRBD1 is a possible D gene (5 bases). The CDR3 region is CASSPGPNSGNTIYF. The CDR3 region has the DNA TGTGCCAGCAGCCCGGGACCGAACTCTGGAAACACCATATATTTT.